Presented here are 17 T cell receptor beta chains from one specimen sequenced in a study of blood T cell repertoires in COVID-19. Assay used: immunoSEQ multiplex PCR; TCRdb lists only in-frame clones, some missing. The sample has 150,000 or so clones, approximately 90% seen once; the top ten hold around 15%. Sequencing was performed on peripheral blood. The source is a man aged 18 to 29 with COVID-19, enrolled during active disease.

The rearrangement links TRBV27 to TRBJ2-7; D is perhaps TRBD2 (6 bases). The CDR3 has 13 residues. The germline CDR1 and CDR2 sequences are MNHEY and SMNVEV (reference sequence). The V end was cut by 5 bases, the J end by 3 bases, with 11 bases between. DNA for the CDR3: TGTGCCAGCAGTCTAGGGACTTACTACGAGCAGTACTTC. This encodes CASSLGTYYEQYF.

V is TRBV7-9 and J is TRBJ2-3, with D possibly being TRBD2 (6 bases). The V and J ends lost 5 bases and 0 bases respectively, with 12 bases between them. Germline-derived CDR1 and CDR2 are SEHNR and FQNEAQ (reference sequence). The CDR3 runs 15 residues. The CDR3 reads CASSRGGRSTDTQYF. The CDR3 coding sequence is TGTGCCAGCAGCCGAGGAGGGAGAAGCACAGATACGCAGTATTTT.

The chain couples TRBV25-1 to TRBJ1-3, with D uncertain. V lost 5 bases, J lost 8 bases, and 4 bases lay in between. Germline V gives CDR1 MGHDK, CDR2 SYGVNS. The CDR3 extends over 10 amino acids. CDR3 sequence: CASSRDTIYF. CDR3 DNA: TGTGCCAGCAGTCGAGACACCATATATTTT.

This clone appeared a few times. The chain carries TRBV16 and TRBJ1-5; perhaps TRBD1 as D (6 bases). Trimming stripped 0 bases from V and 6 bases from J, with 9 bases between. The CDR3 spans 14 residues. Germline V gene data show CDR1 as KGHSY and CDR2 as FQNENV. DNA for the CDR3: TGTGCCAGCAGCCAATCGCGAGGGGGTCAGCCCCAGCATTTT. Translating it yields CASSQSRGGQPQHF. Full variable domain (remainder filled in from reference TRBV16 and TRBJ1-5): GEEVAQTPKHLVRGEGQKAKLYCAPIKGHSYVFWYQQVLKNEFKFLISFQNENVFDETGMPKERFSAKCLPNSPCSLEIQATKLEDSAVYFCASSQSRGGQPQHFGDGTRLSIL.

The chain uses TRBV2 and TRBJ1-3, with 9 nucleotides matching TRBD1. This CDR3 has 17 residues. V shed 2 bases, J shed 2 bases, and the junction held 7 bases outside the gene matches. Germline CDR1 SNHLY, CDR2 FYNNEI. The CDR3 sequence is CASSERQGEVTGNTIYF. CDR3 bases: TGTGCCAGCAGTGAACGACAGGGGGAAGTCACTGGAAACACCATATATTTT.

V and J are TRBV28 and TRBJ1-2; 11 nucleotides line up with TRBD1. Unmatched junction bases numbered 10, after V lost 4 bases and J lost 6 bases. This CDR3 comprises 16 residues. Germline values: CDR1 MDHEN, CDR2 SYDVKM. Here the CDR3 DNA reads TGTGCCAGCAGTTCCCCCCGGACAGGGGGCCGCCATGGCTACACCTTC. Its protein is CASSSPRTGGRHGYTF.

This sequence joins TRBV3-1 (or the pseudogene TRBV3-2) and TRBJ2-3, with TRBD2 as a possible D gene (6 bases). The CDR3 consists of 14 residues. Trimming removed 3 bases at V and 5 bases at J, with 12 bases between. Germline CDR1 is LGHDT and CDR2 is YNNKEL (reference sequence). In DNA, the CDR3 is TGTGCCAGCAGCCAGGGACTGGGGTTAGATACGCAGTATTTT. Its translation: CASSQGLGLDTQYF.

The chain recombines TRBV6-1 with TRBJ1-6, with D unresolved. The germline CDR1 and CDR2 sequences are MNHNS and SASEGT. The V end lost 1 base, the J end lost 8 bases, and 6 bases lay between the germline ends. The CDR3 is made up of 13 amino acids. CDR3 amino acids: CASSEVFDSPLHF. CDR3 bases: TGTGCCAGCAGTGAAGTGTTCGATTCACCCCTCCACTTT.

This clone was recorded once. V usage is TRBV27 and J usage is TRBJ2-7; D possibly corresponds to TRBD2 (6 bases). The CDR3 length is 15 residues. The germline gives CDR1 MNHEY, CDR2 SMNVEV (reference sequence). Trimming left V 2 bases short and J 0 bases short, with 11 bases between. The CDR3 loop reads CASSLGWRGSYEQYF. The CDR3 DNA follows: TGTGCCAGCAGTTTAGGGTGGCGGGGCTCCTACGAGCAGTACTTC.

The CDR3 nucleotides read TGTGCCAGCAGGCGTACAGGGCTCCAAGAGACCCAGTACTTC. Translation: CASRRTGLQETQYF. This chain links TRBV28 with TRBJ2-5; tentative D call: TRBD1 (6 bases). V shed 6 bases and J shed 1 base, with 12 bases lying between them. CDR3 size: 14 residues. Germline loops: CDR1 MDHEN, CDR2 SYDVKM.

This CDR3 is CASSLWRNEQFF. The DNA for the CDR3 is TGTGCCAGCAGTTTATGGAGGAATGAGCAGTTCTTC. The genes are TRBV28 and TRBJ2-1; the D is unclear. This CDR3 comprises 12 residues. Trimming pared 0 bases from V and 7 bases from J, leaving 4 bases between. Germline V gives CDR1 MDHEN, CDR2 SYDVKM.

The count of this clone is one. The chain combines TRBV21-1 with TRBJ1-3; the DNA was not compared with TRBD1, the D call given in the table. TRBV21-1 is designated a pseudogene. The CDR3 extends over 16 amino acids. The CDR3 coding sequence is TGTGCCAGCAGCTCTAGGACCGGACAGGGGCCAAACACCATATATTTT. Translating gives CASSSRTGQGPNTIYF.

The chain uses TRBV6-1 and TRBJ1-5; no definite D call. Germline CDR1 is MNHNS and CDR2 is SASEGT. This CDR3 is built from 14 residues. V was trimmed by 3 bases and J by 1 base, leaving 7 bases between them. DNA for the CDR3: TGTGCCAGCAGTGACCCGTTAAGCAATCAGCCCCAGCATTTT. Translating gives CASSDPLSNQPQHF.

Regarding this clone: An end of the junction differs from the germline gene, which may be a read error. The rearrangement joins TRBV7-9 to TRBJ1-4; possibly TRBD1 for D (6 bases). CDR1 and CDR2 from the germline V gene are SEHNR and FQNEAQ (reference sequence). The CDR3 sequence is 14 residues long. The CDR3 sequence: CASSQRGPNEKLLF. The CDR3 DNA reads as TGTGCCAGCAGCCAGCGGGGGCCTAATGAAAAACTGCTTTTT.

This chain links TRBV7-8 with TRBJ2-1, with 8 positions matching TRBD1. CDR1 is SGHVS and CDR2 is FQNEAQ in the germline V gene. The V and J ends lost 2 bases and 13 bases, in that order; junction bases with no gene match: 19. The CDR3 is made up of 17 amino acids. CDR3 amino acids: CASSLRRDRGDGPRQFF. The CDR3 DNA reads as TGTGCCAGCAGCTTAAGGAGAGACAGGGGAGATGGTCCCCGCCAGTTCTTC.

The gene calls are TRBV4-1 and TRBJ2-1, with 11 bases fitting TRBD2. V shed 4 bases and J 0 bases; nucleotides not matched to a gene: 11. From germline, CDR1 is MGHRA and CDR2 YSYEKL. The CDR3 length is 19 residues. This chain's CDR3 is CASSRRLTSGESSYNEQFF. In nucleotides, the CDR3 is TGCGCCAGCAGCCGCCGTTTGACTAGCGGGGAAAGCTCCTACAATGAGCAGTTCTTC.

The CDR3 DNA follows: TGCGCCAGCAGCCAACAACCGGGACAGGGTCACTCTGGAAACACCATATATTTT. It is translated as CASSQQPGQGHSGNTIYF. V is TRBV4-3 and J is TRBJ1-3; 9 positions match TRBD1. In germline, CDR1 is LGHNA, CDR2 YSLEER. The CDR3 consists of 18 residues. J lost 0 bases, V lost 2 bases, and 8 bases had no gene match.